The T cell receptor beta chain under discussion was sequenced for a study of T cells in Graves' hyperthyroidism and ophthalmopathy. Overall study findings and caveats: Model-based prediction identified ophthalmopathy a median 6.5 months prior to its onset.

The germline CDR1 and CDR2 sequences are SGHAT and FQDESV (reference sequence). This CDR3 is 15 amino acids long. The ends lost 5 bases at V and 1 base at J; junction bases unmatched: 4. This clonotype was counted at least ten times. Its antigen remains unidentified. Patients having uncontrolled infection, another autoimmune disease, pregnancy or lactation were not included. There were TCR beta CDR3 regions amplified from RNA transcripts. HTBI primers were employed in a first-round RT-PCR of the TCR CDR3. TCRdb reprocessed the multiplex PCR reads with MiXCR, giving one entry per CDR3 protein. The sample holds under 350,000 distinct CDR3 sequences; about 21% are singletons and the top ten take over 45%.

The sequencing sample was made of blood. The rearrangement uses TRBV11-1 and TRBJ2-4, with TRBD2 matching 8 bases. This sequence originates from a woman aged 45-59 years with Graves' hyperthyroidism. The CDR3 bases are TGTGCCAGCAGCGCTTCGGGGGGGGCCAAAAACATTCAGTACTTC. Translated: CASSASGGAKNIQYF.